This entry concerns a single TCR beta chain. The sample originates from a study of shared clonotypes between healthy human individuals. On sorted subsets, replicate PCRs used approximately 190 ng DNA, or roughly 30,000 T cell genomes. Profiling relied on immunoSEQ multiplex PCR, and the TCRdb table lists in-frame clones only, not all of them. The table has 800,000 or so clones, approximately 96% seen once. Naive CD8 populations comprised CD45RO-negative cells positively selected for CCR7, excluding terminally differentiated effector memory CD45RA+ cells. Germline loops: CDR1 SQVTM, CDR2 ANQGSEA. The CDR3 extends over 11 amino acids. With 7 bases removed from V and 5 bases from J, the gap between germline ends came to 8 bases.

The chain links TRBV29-1 to TRBJ2-2; D may be TRBD1 (5 bases). The sequenced material came from naive CD8+ T cells sorted from blood. The clonotype was recovered from a man aged 25 to 45 in good health. CDR3 coding DNA: TGCAGCGGGGGCTCGACCGGGGAGCTGTTTTTT. Protein product: CSGGSTGELFF.